This paragraph reports one TCR beta chain. The data were produced by immunoSEQ multiplex PCR, yet TCRdb's version contains in-frame clones alone and is incomplete. Of roughly 60,000 clones in the sample, about nine tenths were seen once. This entry belongs to a study of technical replicates of blood from several donors. The germline CDR1 and CDR2 sequences are DFQATT and SNEGSKA (reference sequence). This CDR3 contains 11 residues. The ends were cut back, 6 bases at V and 8 bases at J, with 13 bases in the middle. The rearrangement links TRBV20-1 to TRBJ1-2; D is unclear. The clonotype originates from a human donor in good health. Some clones in this sample may be carry-over from other donors' samples. Sequencing input: PBMCs. The CDR3 bases are TGCAGTGCCCGCGTTCCGGGGGGCTACACCTTC. As protein: CSARVPGGYTF.